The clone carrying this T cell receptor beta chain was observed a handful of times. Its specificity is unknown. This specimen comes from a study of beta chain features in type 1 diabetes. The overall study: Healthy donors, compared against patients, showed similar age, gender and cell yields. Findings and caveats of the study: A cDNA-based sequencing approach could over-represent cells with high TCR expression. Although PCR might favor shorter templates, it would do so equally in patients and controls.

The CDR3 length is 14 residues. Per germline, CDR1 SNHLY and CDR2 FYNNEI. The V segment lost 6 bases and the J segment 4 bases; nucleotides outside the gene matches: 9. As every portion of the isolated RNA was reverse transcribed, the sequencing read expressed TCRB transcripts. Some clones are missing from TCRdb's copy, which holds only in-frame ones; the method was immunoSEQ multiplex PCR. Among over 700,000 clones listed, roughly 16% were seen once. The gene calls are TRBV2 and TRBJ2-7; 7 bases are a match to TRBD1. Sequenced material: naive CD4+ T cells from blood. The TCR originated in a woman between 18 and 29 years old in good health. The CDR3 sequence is CASRVRQGFYEQYF. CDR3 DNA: TGTGCCAGCAGAGTCCGACAGGGTTTTTACGAGCAGTACTTC.